This TCR beta chain originates from a study of T cell clonality in common variable immunodeficiency. Points from the study as a whole: TCRbeta clonality was increased in CVID versus healthy controls. Shared TCRbeta clones were fewer between CVID subjects than controls. Repertoire-complication correlations in CVID were limited by patient heterogeneity.

This clone was seen repeatedly, ten times or more. Its antigen is as yet unknown. The read ends 3 residues early relative to the CDR3; the germline J gene fills the gap. Clones were sequenced by immunoSEQ multiplex PCR, and TCRdb holds only the in-frame ones, with some missing. The sample contains 39,000 or so clones, none of them singletons. Germline CDR1 is ENHRY and CDR2 is SYGVKD. J was trimmed by 3 bases and V by 6 bases; bases with no gene match: 10. The CDR3 totals 16 residues. The V and J genes are TRBV10-3 and TRBJ2-7; 11 nucleotides match TRBD2. The sample consisted of peripheral blood mononuclear cells. The source of this sequence is a person between 18 and 75 years old in good health. CDR3 DNA (partial): TGTGCCATCAGCGGGAAACCCGGGACTAGCGGCTACGAG. Translated: CAISGKPGTSGYE. The full CDR3 sequence reads CAISGKPGTSGYEQYF.